These 31 T cell receptor beta chains share one sample of origin, sequenced in a study of cytomegalovirus exposure and HLA in healthy donors. The PCR was carried out with 60 Vbeta primers and 13 Jbeta primers. Using immunoSEQ multiplex PCR, the repertoire was profiled, and TCRdb retains in-frame clones only, with some absent. The sample consists of about 140,000 clones, 78% of them appearing once. The sample consisted of PBMCs. Source of these receptors: a female donor in good health and CMV-seronegative.

Written as DNA, the CDR3 is TGTGCCAGCAGCTTATCCCCCGGGACAGGGTTCAACGAGCAGTACTTC. This translates into CASSLSPGTGFNEQYF. V and J are TRBV7-8 and TRBJ2-7, with 9 nucleotides matching TRBD1. V gave up 2 bases and J gave up 5 bases; unmatched junction bases: 10. The CDR3 is made up of 16 amino acids. CDR1 SGHVS and CDR2 FQNEAQ come from the germline V gene.

The V call is TRBV7-8, the J call TRBJ1-5; 7 bases line up with TRBD1. This CDR3 is 17 amino acids long. Germline values: CDR1 SGHVS, CDR2 FQNEAQ. After removal of 2 bases from V and 7 bases from J, the junction contained 14 bases not matched to a gene. Written as DNA, the CDR3 is TGTGCCAGCAGCTTATTGACAGGGCCGTATAGTATGCAGCCCCAGCATTTT. Its translation: CASSLLTGPYSMQPQHF.

The rearrangement links TRBV7-3 to TRBJ1-1, with TRBD1 identical over 8 bases. Germline V gene sequence: CDR1 SGHTA, CDR2 FQGTGA. J was trimmed by 5 bases and V by 1 base; bases with no gene match: 0. CDR3 length: 13 residues. In nucleotides, the CDR3 is TGTGCCAGCAGCTTAAACAGGGGGACTGAAGCTTTCTTT. Encoded protein: CASSLNRGTEAFF.

The chain links TRBV27 to TRBJ2-1; D is uncertain. The CDR3 has 13 amino acids. Germline CDR1 is MNHEY and CDR2 is SMNVEV (reference sequence). V gave up 6 bases and J gave up 2 bases, with 8 bases separating them. The CDR3, as DNA: TGTGCCAGCAGCCAGGCGCCCTACAATGAGCAGTTCTTC. Encoded protein: CASSQAPYNEQFF.

This clone was seen only once. The genes are TRBV7-2 and TRBJ2-1; D might be TRBD1 (6 bases). This CDR3 region has 13 residues. Trimming shortened V by 1 base and J by 10 bases, and 11 bases separated the two germline ends. CDR1 is SGHTA, CDR2 FQGNSA, per germline. This CDR3 reads CASSLVGGNEQFF. In nucleotides, the CDR3 is TGTGCCAGCAGCTTAGTAGGGGGAAACGAGCAGTTCTTC.

The V gene is TRBV28, the J gene TRBJ1-1; TRBD1 is a possible D gene (5 bases). Germline V gene lookup returns CDR1 MDHEN and CDR2 SYDVKM. The CDR3 is 15 amino acids. Between the trimmed V and J ends, which lost 6 bases and 4 bases, there was a span of 18 bases. The DNA of the CDR3 is TGTGCCAGCAGAACTCTGGCAGGGCGCGGCACTGAAGCTTTCTTT. Amino acids: CASRTLAGRGTEAFF.

The chain has TRBV5-6 and TRBJ2-1, with 8 positions matching TRBD1. Per the germline V gene, CDR1 is SGHDT and CDR2 is YYEEEE. Trimming removed 4 bases from V and 2 bases from J; junction bases left unmatched: 5. The CDR3 runs to 15 residues. The CDR3 DNA reads TGTGCCAGCAGCAAGCTGGACAGGGCCTACAATGAGCAGTTCTTC. It encodes CASSKLDRAYNEQFF.

This clone was picked up a small number of times. The V call is TRBV5-1, the J call TRBJ1-3; D might be TRBD1 (6 bases). Per the germline V gene, CDR1 is SGHRS and CDR2 is YFSETQ. This CDR3 has 15 amino acids. Trimming pared 0 bases from V and 2 bases from J, leaving 9 bases between. The CDR3 sequence is CASSLAGVAGNTIYF. The CDR3 region has the DNA TGCGCCAGCAGCTTGGCAGGGGTAGCTGGAAACACCATATATTTT.

V is TRBV9 and J is TRBJ1-1, with D maybe TRBD1 (5 bases). Trimming stripped 3 bases from V and 3 bases from J, with 15 bases between. CDR3 length: 15 residues. Germline-derived CDR1 and CDR2 are SGDLS and YYNGEE. CDR3 nucleotide sequence: TGTGCCAGCAGCGGTTTCGAGACAGACTACACTGAAGCTTTCTTT. Translating it yields CASSGFETDYTEAFF.

The chain combines TRBV19 with TRBJ2-3; 9 bases are a match to TRBD2. The J segment lost 6 bases and the V segment lost 0 bases, leaving 4 bases of the junction unmatched. Germline CDR1 reads LNHDA; CDR2 reads SQIVND (reference sequence). The CDR3 is made up of 15 amino acids. This CDR3 is CASSIDGTSMDTQYF. DNA of the CDR3: TGTGCCAGTAGTATAGATGGGACTAGCATGGATACGCAGTATTTT.

The rearrangement joins TRBV2 to TRBJ2-7; 7 bases map to TRBD1. V shed 3 bases, J shed 6 bases, and the junction held 5 bases outside the gene matches. Germline CDR1 SNHLY, CDR2 FYNNEI. The CDR3 spans 13 residues. DNA of the CDR3: TGTGCCAGCAGTGAGACAGGGATAGGCGAGCAGTACTTC. Translation gives CASSETGIGEQYF.

This clone has a single count. The rearrangement links TRBV19 to TRBJ1-5; perhaps TRBD1 as D (5 bases). CDR1 and CDR2 from the germline V gene are LNHDA and SQIVND (reference sequence). The CDR3 spans 15 residues. Trimming removed 3 bases at V and 4 bases at J, with 13 bases between. The chain's CDR3 is CASSISGAANQPQHF. CDR3 DNA: TGTGCCAGTAGTATCAGCGGGGCGGCAAATCAGCCCCAGCATTTT. Drawing the rest from reference TRBV19 and TRBJ1-5, the complete variable domain is DGGITQSPKYLFRKEGQNVTLSCEQNLNHDAMYWYRQDPGQGLRLIYYSQIVNDFQKGDIAEGYSVSREKKESFPLTVTSAQKNPTAFYLCASSISGAANQPQHFGDGTRLSIL.

V is TRBV15 and J is TRBJ2-7; 9 positions match TRBD1. With 6 bases clipped from V and 2 bases from J, the junction kept 14 bases outside the gene matches. Germline V CDR1 and CDR2: LNHNV, YYDKDF (reference sequence). The CDR3 extends over 17 amino acids. CDR3 sequence: CATRSSRVRDRAYEQYF. The CDR3 DNA reads TGTGCCACCAGATCCTCCCGGGTACGGGACAGGGCCTACGAGCAGTACTTC.

The chain links TRBV7-8 to TRBJ2-1; D uncertain. Deletions cut 6 bases from V and 1 base from J, with 16 bases between. There are 16 residues in the CDR3. Germline-derived CDR1 and CDR2 are SGHVS and FQNEAQ. CDR3 region: CASSIATFDSYNEQFF. The CDR3 DNA sequence: TGTGCCAGCAGTATAGCTACCTTTGATTCCTACAATGAGCAGTTCTTC.

The rearrangement uses TRBV30 and TRBJ2-6; TRBD1 is a possible D gene (6 bases). Trimming left V 3 bases short and J 2 bases short, with 11 bases between. CDR3 length: 15 amino acids. CDR1 and CDR2 (germline): GTSNPN, SVGIG (reference sequence). The CDR3 spells CAWRGSGAGANVLTF. The CDR3 coding sequence is TGTGCCTGGAGGGGATCAGGGGCTGGGGCCAACGTCCTGACTTTC.

The chain has TRBV5-1 and TRBJ2-1; 7 bases agree with TRBD1. The germline CDR1 and CDR2 sequences are SGHRS and YFSETQ. V shed 0 bases and J 4 bases; nucleotides not matched to a gene: 4. The CDR3 has 15 residues. The CDR3 spells CASSLAGTVYNEQFF. CDR3 coding DNA: TGCGCCAGCAGCTTGGCAGGGACAGTATACAATGAGCAGTTCTTC.

The rearrangement joins TRBV19 to TRBJ1-1; TRBD1 matches at 8 bases. With 3 bases clipped from V and 1 base from J, the junction kept 1 base outside the gene matches. The CDR3 loop spans 14 amino acids. CDR1 is LNHDA, CDR2 SQIVND, per germline (reference sequence). The DNA for the CDR3 is TGTGCCAGTAGTATTGGGACAGGGAACACTGAAGCTTTCTTT. It yields the protein CASSIGTGNTEAFF.

This clone was picked up a small number of times. This chain connects TRBV10-3 to TRBJ1-4; 8 bases line up with TRBD1. V gave up 0 bases and J gave up 7 bases; unmatched junction bases: 7. The germline V gene has CDR1 ENHRY and CDR2 SYGVKD. The CDR3 extends over 16 amino acids. For the CDR3, the DNA is TGTGCCATCAGTGAGTCCCCGACAGGGGATGTTGAAAAACTGTTTTTT. This gives the protein CAISESPTGDVEKLFF.

The chain links TRBV7-2 to TRBJ1-2, with a weak D call TRBD1 (6 bases). Germline V gene lookup returns CDR1 SGHTA and CDR2 FQGNSA. V shed 5 bases and J shed 5 bases, with 12 bases lying between them. This CDR3 is built from 13 residues. The CDR3 DNA follows: TGTGCCAGCAGCCCCTACCAGGGGTATGGCTACACCTTC. Protein sequence: CASSPYQGYGYTF.

The chain uses TRBV29-1 and TRBJ1-1; TRBD1 is a possible D gene (6 bases). Trimming cost V 7 bases and J 10 bases, with 19 bases left between them. Germline values: CDR1 SQVTM, CDR2 ANQGSEA. The CDR3 spans 12 residues. In DNA, the CDR3 is TGCAGCGCCGGGACACCCTCTGGTGGAGCTTTCTTT. This translates into CSAGTPSGGAFF.

The chain recombines TRBV9 with TRBJ2-1, with TRBD1 as a possible D gene (5 bases). Germline V CDR1 and CDR2: SGDLS, YYNGEE. The CDR3 is 13 amino acids. Trimming removed 0 bases from V and 15 bases from J, with 16 bases in between. The CDR3 bases are TGTGCCAGCAGCGTAGGTGAGGCCCGCCAGGGGTTCTTC. Encoded protein: CASSVGEARQGFF.

This clone was detected only once. This chain joins TRBV29-1 and TRBJ2-2; 9 nucleotides match TRBD1. The length of the CDR3 is 13 residues. Losses at the gene ends were 7 bases for V and 4 bases for J; bases not matched to a gene: 4. Germline V gives CDR1 SQVTM, CDR2 ANQGSEA. CDR3: CSALTGGTGELFF. The CDR3 region has the DNA TGCAGCGCCCTGACAGGGGGCACCGGGGAGCTGTTTTTT.

This chain links TRBV28 with TRBJ2-2; D may be TRBD2 (6 bases). Germline V gives CDR1 MDHEN, CDR2 SYDVKM. The V end was cut by 5 bases, the J end by 6 bases, with 10 bases between. CDR3 length: 13 residues. The CDR3 nucleotides are TGTGCCAGCAGTCTACCGGGAGCCGGGGAGCTGTTTTTT. Translation gives CASSLPGAGELFF.

The sample holds a few counts of this clone. The chain uses TRBV5-1 and TRBJ2-1; TRBD2 agrees at 13 bases. V was pared by 5 bases and J by 7 bases, with 9 bases of the junction left unmatched. The CDR3 extends over 16 amino acids. Looked up from germline, CDR1 is SGHRS and CDR2 is YFSETQ. CDR3 in DNA: TGCGCCAGCAGAAGACTAGCGGGAGGCGTCTATAATGAGCAGTTCTTC. Protein sequence: CASRRLAGGVYNEQFF.

This rearrangement joins TRBV5-1 to TRBJ2-3; 7 bases line up with TRBD1. The germline gives CDR1 SGHRS, CDR2 YFSETQ. V lost 4 bases, J lost 4 bases, and 3 bases stayed unmatched. The CDR3 has 13 amino acids. The CDR3, as DNA: TGCGCCAGCAGCAAAGGGGGCCCAGATACGCAGTATTTT. It is translated as CASSKGGPDTQYF.

This clone was counted only a few times. The chain couples TRBV30 to TRBJ1-1; D unclear. Trimming shortened V by 0 bases and J by 7 bases, and 12 bases separated the two germline ends. Germline loops: CDR1 GTSNPN, CDR2 SVGIG (reference sequence). There are 13 residues in the CDR3. The CDR3: CAWSVHGAGEAFF. The CDR3 region has the DNA TGTGCCTGGAGTGTACATGGAGCGGGTGAAGCTTTCTTT. The whole variable domain, remainder taken from reference TRBV30 and TRBJ1-1, is SQTIHQWPATLVQPVGSPLSLECTVEGTSNPNLYWYRQAAGRGLQLLFYSVGIGQISSEVPQNLSASRPQDRQFILSSKKLLLSDSGFYLCAWSVHGAGEAFFGQGTRLTVV.

The chain recombines TRBV6-5 with TRBJ2-7, with D perhaps matching TRBD1 (7 bases). CDR1 and CDR2 (germline): MNHEY, SVGAGI. The CDR3 length is 15 residues. V lost 5 bases and J 7 bases, leaving 21 bases between the germline ends. The DNA for the CDR3 is TGTGCCAGCAGTCAGGCGGTCCGGACAGGAGGGGAGCAGTACTTC. Encoded protein: CASSQAVRTGGEQYF.

V is TRBV5-1 and J is TRBJ1-4; D is possibly TRBD1 (5 bases). The CDR3 is 15 amino acids. CDR1 is SGHRS, CDR2 YFSETQ, per germline. The ends were cut back, 0 bases at V and 4 bases at J, with 10 bases in the middle. The CDR3 is CASSLVGLGNEKLFF. For the CDR3, the DNA is TGCGCCAGCAGCTTGGTGGGGCTAGGTAATGAAAAACTGTTTTTT. Using reference TRBV5-1 and TRBJ1-4 for the parts outside the CDR3, the full variable domain is KAGVTQTPRYLIKTRGQQVTLSCSPISGHRSVSWYQQTPGQGLQFLFEYFSETQRNKGNFPGRFSGRQFSNSRSEMNVSTLELGDSALYLCASSLVGLGNEKLFFGSGTQLSVL.

The V call is TRBV19, the J call TRBJ2-3; TRBD2 agrees at 9 bases. Trimming took 7 bases from V and 4 from J; bases not matched to a gene: 9. The germline V gene has CDR1 LNHDA and CDR2 SQIVND (reference sequence). The CDR3 extends over 15 amino acids. The chain's CDR3 is CASTREGLFSDTQYF. CDR3 nucleotides: TGTGCCAGTACGCGGGAGGGCCTTTTTTCAGATACGCAGTATTTT.

The V call is TRBV7-2, the J call TRBJ2-7; 7 bases line up with TRBD1. The CDR3 length is 17 residues. Trimming at V came to 5 bases and at J to 4 bases, leaving 17 bases not matched to a gene. CDR1 SGHTA and CDR2 FQGNSA come from the germline V gene. The CDR3 protein is CASSPRARVGQIYEQYF. In nucleotides, the CDR3 is TGTGCCAGCAGCCCCCGAGCGAGGGTGGGACAGATTTACGAGCAGTACTTC.

This clone has only one observation. Other DNA sequences in this sample translate to the same CDR3. The rearrangement joins TRBV10-2 to TRBJ1-1, with a weak D call TRBD1 (5 bases). This CDR3 comprises 13 residues. The germline V and J ends were trimmed by 2 bases and 1 base, with 5 bases remaining between them. Looked up from germline, CDR1 is WSHSY and CDR2 is SAAADI. The CDR3 is CASSEDRNTEAFF. The CDR3 region has the DNA TGCGCCAGCAGTGAGGACAGGAACACTGAAGCTTTCTTT.